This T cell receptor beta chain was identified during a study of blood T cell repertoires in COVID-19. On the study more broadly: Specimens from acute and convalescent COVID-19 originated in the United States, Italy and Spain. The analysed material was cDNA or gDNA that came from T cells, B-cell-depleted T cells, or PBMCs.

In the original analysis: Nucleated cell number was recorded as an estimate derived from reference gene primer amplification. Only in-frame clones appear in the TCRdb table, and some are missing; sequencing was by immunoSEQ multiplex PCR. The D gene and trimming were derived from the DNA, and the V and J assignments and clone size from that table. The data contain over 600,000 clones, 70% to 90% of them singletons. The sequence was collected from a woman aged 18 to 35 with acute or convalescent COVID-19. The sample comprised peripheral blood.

CDR3 in DNA: TGTGCCAGCAGTGAAACCCGACTAGCGGGGGGGCCCTATTTT. The encoded protein is CASSETRLAGGPYF. The chain recombines TRBV6-1 with TRBJ2-3; 14 bases fit TRBD2. This CDR3 has 14 amino acids. The ends lost 2 bases at V and 15 bases at J; junction bases unmatched: 7. Germline V gene data show CDR1 as MNHNS and CDR2 as SASEGT.